The 15 T cell receptor beta chains reported below all come from one sample, sequenced in a study of blood T cell repertoires in COVID-19. TCRdb's copy holds only in-frame clones and misses some; the assay was immunoSEQ multiplex PCR. The data show over 110,000 clones, 88% seen once. Sequences were obtained from peripheral blood. These receptors originate from a man aged 70 or older with acute or convalescent COVID-19.

This rearrangement joins TRBV5-6 to TRBJ2-1, with 9 bases matching TRBD1. The CDR3 extends over 15 amino acids. The J segment lost 7 bases and the V segment lost 2 bases, leaving 7 bases of the junction unmatched. CDR1 is SGHDT, CDR2 YYEEEE, per germline. The CDR3 reads CASSFRDRARNEQFF. CDR3 sequence (DNA): TGTGCCAGCAGCTTCCGGGACAGGGCGAGAAATGAGCAGTTCTTC.

This clone was recorded only once. The chain uses TRBV25-1 and TRBJ1-6; 9 bases agree with TRBD1. Per the germline V gene, CDR1 is MGHDK and CDR2 is SYGVNS. V gave up 5 bases and J gave up 9 bases; unmatched junction bases: 5. The CDR3 contains 14 residues. CDR3 region: CASSSDRGGSPLHF. The CDR3 DNA follows: TGTGCCAGCAGTTCGGACAGGGGTGGTTCACCCCTCCACTTT.

This chain uses TRBV15 with TRBJ2-3, with D maybe TRBD1 (5 bases). V lost 2 bases to trimming and J lost 0 bases, with 15 bases between them. Per germline, CDR1 LNHNV and CDR2 YYDKDF (reference sequence). The CDR3 covers 17 residues. In DNA, the CDR3 is TGTGCCACCAGCAGATCCCGACTTGGGGCTAGCACAGATACGCAGTATTTT. Its translation: CATSRSRLGASTDTQYF. Based on the CDR3 plus reference TRBV15 and TRBJ2-3, the full variable domain is DAMVIQNPRYQVTQFGKPVTLSCSQTLNHNVMYWYQQKSSQAPKLLFHYYDKDFNNEADTPDNFQSRRPNTSFCFLDIRSPGLGDTAMYLCATSRSRLGASTDTQYFGPGTRLTVL.

The chain joins TRBV5-4 to TRBJ2-1, with 8 bases that match TRBD2. The CDR3 covers 17 residues. V was clipped by 4 bases and J by 3 bases; unmatched bases: 12. Per germline, CDR1 SGHNT and CDR2 YYREEE (reference sequence). The CDR3: CASSPHQGAGDYNEQFF. In DNA, the CDR3 is TGTGCCAGCAGCCCTCACCAGGGAGCGGGAGACTACAATGAGCAGTTCTTC.

The chain carries TRBV5-4 and TRBJ2-7; a weak D match, TRBD2 (5 bases). The CDR3 is 13 amino acids. With 4 bases removed from V and 4 bases from J, the gap between germline ends came to 12 bases. Germline lookup yields CDR1 SGHNT and CDR2 YYREEE (reference sequence). CDR3 nucleotides: TGTGCCAGCAGCCGAGGGTCGGGATACGAGCAGTACTTC. It is translated as CASSRGSGYEQYF.

CDR3 in amino acids: CASSPIGTGGNYEQYF. The CDR3 DNA reads as TGTGCCAGCAGCCCTATTGGGACAGGTGGAAACTACGAGCAGTACTTC. The chain joins TRBV5-5 to TRBJ2-7; 8 bases map to TRBD1. The CDR3 sequence is 16 residues long. CDR1 and CDR2 (germline): SGHKS, YYEKEE (reference sequence). V trimming: 4 bases; J trimming: 3 bases; junction bases outside the gene matches: 12.

The V gene is TRBV19, the J gene TRBJ1-5, with unresolved D. V shed 4 bases and J shed 8 bases, with 15 bases lying between them. Germline loops: CDR1 LNHDA, CDR2 SQIVND (reference sequence). CDR3 length: 14 residues. Written as DNA, the CDR3 is TGTGCCAGTAGTAGCCGCGCAGGCTGGGAGCCCCAGCATTTT. It translates to CASSSRAGWEPQHF.

This chain joins TRBV7-2 and TRBJ2-5; TRBD2 aligns across 7 bases. The CDR3 is 13 residues long. Germline V gene sequence: CDR1 SGHTA, CDR2 FQGNSA. V lost 3 bases and J lost 5; bases outside the gene matches: 3. The CDR3 reads CASSFAGEETQYF. For the CDR3, the DNA is TGTGCCAGCAGCTTTGCGGGAGAGGAGACCCAGTACTTC.

The J gene is TRBJ1-6, the V gene TRBV4-2; TRBD1 is a possible D gene (5 bases). Germline values: CDR1 LGHNA, CDR2 YNFKEQ. This CDR3 comprises 16 residues. V was cut by 0 bases and J by 7 bases, with 13 bases left in between. CDR3 bases: TGTGCCAGCAGCCAAGATCTGGCAGGGAACAATTCACCCCTCCACTTT. Encoded protein: CASSQDLAGNNSPLHF.

The chain is built from TRBV19 and TRBJ2-1, with 14 bases identical to TRBD2. Trimming cost V 4 bases and J 10 bases; bases outside gene matches: 6. The CDR3 sequence is 15 residues long. In germline, CDR1 is LNHDA, CDR2 SQIVND (reference sequence). CDR3 in amino acids: CASSRLAGGSREQFF. For the CDR3, the DNA is TGTGCCAGTAGTAGACTAGCGGGAGGGTCCAGGGAGCAGTTCTTC.

A word on this clone: Germline and junction disagree at one end, which may indicate a read error. The chain links TRBV7-3 to TRBJ2-3; maybe TRBD1 (6 bases). This CDR3 contains 15 residues. CDR1 and CDR2 from the germline V gene are SGHTA and FQGTGA. Written as DNA, the CDR3 is TGTGCCAGCAGCCAACTCCACGACGCCCGGGACACAAGAACTTTT. This encodes CASSQLHDARDTRTF.

The V and J genes are TRBV7-9 and TRBJ1-5; 12 nucleotides align to TRBD1. Germline V gives CDR1 SEHNR, CDR2 FQNEAQ (reference sequence). V dropped 6 bases and J dropped 1; count of bases not matched to a gene: 4. The CDR3 extends over 16 amino acids. The CDR3 loop is CASSPGTGGSNQPQHF. The CDR3 DNA sequence: TGTGCCAGCAGTCCCGGGACAGGGGGCAGCAATCAGCCCCAGCATTTT.

The chain combines TRBV5-8 with TRBJ2-1; 7 nucleotides line up with TRBD2. CDR1 and CDR2 from the germline V gene are SGHTS and YDEGEE. V shed 0 bases and J 4 bases; nucleotides not matched to a gene: 13. This CDR3 is built from 18 residues. The CDR3 region is CASSLAPFAGEGYNEQFF. For the CDR3, the DNA is TGTGCCAGCAGCTTGGCTCCCTTCGCGGGAGAGGGGTACAATGAGCAGTTCTTC. Supplemented by reference TRBV5-8 and TRBJ2-1, the full variable domain reads EAGVTQSPTHLIKTRGQQATLRCSPISGHTSVYWYQQALGLGLQFLLWYDEGEERNRGNFPPRFSGRQFPNYSSELNVNALELEDSALYLCASSLAPFAGEGYNEQFFGPGTRLTVL.

The chain couples TRBV28 to TRBJ1-3, with 7 bases aligning to TRBD1. Looked up from germline, CDR1 is MDHEN and CDR2 is SYDVKM. This CDR3 contains 15 residues. V was pared by 6 bases and J by 0 bases, with 5 bases of the junction left unmatched. The CDR3: CASSSDRISGNTIYF. DNA of the CDR3: TGTGCCAGCAGCTCGGACAGGATCTCTGGAAACACCATATATTTT.

The chain has TRBV20-1 and TRBJ2-5; D is uncertain. Trimming removed 4 bases from V and 2 bases from J, with 5 bases in between. The germline CDR1 and CDR2 sequences are DFQATT and SNEGSKA (reference sequence). The CDR3 is 11 residues long. For the CDR3, the DNA is TGCAGTGCTACCAGACAAGAGACCCAGTACTTC. It is translated as CSATRQETQYF.